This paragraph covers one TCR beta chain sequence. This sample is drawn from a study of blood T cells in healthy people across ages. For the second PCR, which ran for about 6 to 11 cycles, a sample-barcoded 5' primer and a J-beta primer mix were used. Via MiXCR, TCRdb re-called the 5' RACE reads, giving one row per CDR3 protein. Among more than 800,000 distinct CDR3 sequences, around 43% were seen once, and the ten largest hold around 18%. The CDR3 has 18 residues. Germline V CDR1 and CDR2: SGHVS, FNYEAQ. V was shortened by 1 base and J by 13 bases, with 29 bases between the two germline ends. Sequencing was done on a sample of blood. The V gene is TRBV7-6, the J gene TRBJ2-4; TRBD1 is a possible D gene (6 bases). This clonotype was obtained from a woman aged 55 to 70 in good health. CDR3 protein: CASSLEGVGPPRLKEQYF. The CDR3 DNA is TGTGCCAGCAGCTTAGAGGGGGTCGGGCCCCCACGGTTGAAGGAGCAGTACTTC.